The rows below give T cell receptor beta chains drawn from one sample of a study of Graves' ophthalmopathy and Graves' hyperthyroidism. TCRdb processed the multiplex PCR reads anew with MiXCR; each CDR3 protein has one entry. The top ten clones hold 40% to 55% of a sample with 200,000 to 250,000 distinct CDR3 sequences, 45% of them seen once. The source material was peripheral blood. The receptors stem from an adult man with Graves' ophthalmopathy. Each CDR3 is given with its conserved first and last residue. The D gene is left open where the match is weak. Size values are once, few and many counts, or a class for expanded clones, and some rows have none.

j_call	v_call	d_call	clone_size	cdr3_nt	cdr3_aa
TRBJ2-5	TRBV19	.	.	TGTGCCAGTAGTATGGGGTACATTAGCGGAGAACGGGAGACCCAGTACTTC	CASSMGYISGERETQYF
TRBJ2-7	TRBV7-2	.	.	TGTGCCAGCAGCCTATCCGGGCAGGGCATCTACGAGCAGTACTTC	CASSLSGQGIYEQYF
TRBJ1-2	TRBV4-1	.	.	TGCGCCAGCAGCCAAGATGCGGCCAAACACGTCTATGGCTACACCTTC	CASSQDAAKHVYGYTF
TRBJ1-2	TRBV3-1	.	few	TGTGCCAGCAGCCAAGACGAGGGGGGAGGCTACACCTTC	CASSQDEGGGYTF
TRBJ1-1	TRBV10-3	TRBD1	.	TGTGCCATCAGTGAGTCACGACAGGGGCCTAACACTGAAGCTTTCTTT	CAISESRQGPNTEAFF
TRBJ1-6	TRBV10-2	.	few	TGCGCCAGCAGTGAGTGGGGGGGGGATTCACCCCTCCACTTT	CASSEWGGDSPLHF
TRBJ2-2	TRBV5-6	.	.	TGTGCCAGCAGCAGGTCGGGGGAGCTGTTTTTT	CASSRSGELFF
TRBJ1-1	TRBV6-6	.	.	TGTGCCAGCAGACCGGGAGCAAACACTGAAGCTTTCTTT	CASRPGANTEAFF
TRBJ2-7	TRBV2	TRBD2	few	TGTGCCAGCAGTGATGGAGCGGGAGAAATCTACGAGCAGTACTTC	CASSDGAGEIYEQYF
TRBJ1-1	TRBV12-3/TRBV12-4	.	.	TGTGCCAGCAGACCAACAGGGCGGGAGACTGAAGCTTTCTTT	CASRPTGRETEAFF
TRBJ2-5	TRBV3-1	.	.	TGTGCCAGCAGCCAAGGACAGGATATAGAGACCCAGTACTTC	CASSQGQDIETQYF
TRBJ2-7	TRBV11-1	TRBD1	.	TGTGCCAGCAGCCTGGACCGGGACAGTCCCTACGAGCAGTACTTC	CASSLDRDSPYEQYF
TRBJ1-2	TRBV7-6	TRBD1	few	TGTGCCAGCAGCTTAGTTCAGGGGGCCGGCTACACCTTC	CASSLVQGAGYTF
TRBJ2-2	TRBV18	TRBD1	.	TGTGCCAGCTCACTAGGGACAGCGAACACCGGGGAGCTGTTTTTT	CASSLGTANTGELFF